This entry features one TCR beta chain sequence. This entry comes from a study of control samples from healthy donors and cancer patients. Germline V lookup: CDR1 SGDLS, CDR2 YYNGEE. Trimming removed 3 bases at V and 1 base at J, with 10 bases between. The CDR3 has 14 residues. Sequenced by immunoSEQ multiplex PCR; TCRdb stores in-frame clones only, minus some. This table has some 110,000 clones, roughly nine tenths appearing once. The chain links TRBV9 to TRBJ1-1; D remains ambiguous. What was sequenced was PBMCs. The clonotype originates from a woman aged 45-65 years with colorectal cancer. The CDR3 loop reads CASSARLGNTEAFF. In nucleotides, the CDR3 is TGTGCCAGCAGCGCCCGACTCGGGAACACTGAAGCTTTCTTT.